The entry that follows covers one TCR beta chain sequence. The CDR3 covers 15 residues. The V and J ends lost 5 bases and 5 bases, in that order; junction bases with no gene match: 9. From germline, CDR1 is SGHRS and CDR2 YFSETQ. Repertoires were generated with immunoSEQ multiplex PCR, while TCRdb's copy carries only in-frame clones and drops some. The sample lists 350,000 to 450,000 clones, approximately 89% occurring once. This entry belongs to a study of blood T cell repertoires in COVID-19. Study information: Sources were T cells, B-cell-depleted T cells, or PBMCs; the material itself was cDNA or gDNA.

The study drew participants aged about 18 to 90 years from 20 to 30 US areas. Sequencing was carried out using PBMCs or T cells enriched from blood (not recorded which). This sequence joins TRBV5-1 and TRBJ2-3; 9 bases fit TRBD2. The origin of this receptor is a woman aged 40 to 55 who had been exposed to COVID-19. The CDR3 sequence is CASRRGGGAGDTQYF. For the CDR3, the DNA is TGCGCCAGCAGGCGGGGCGGGGGGGCCGGAGATACGCAGTATTTT.